The TCR beta chain described here comes from a study of T cell responses to AZD1222 COVID-19 vaccine. General observations from the study: Donors skewed white British and female; clonal diversity was possibly underestimated. Two AZD1222 doses significantly raised spike-specific TCR breadth and depth over controls. The span of vaccine-associated CD4 TCRs extended across spike, with dominance at 160-218 and 743-854. No day 14 peak samples; only post-peak repertoires were characterized.

In regard to this clone: The antigen is undetermined.

The V segment lost 6 bases and the J segment 0 bases; nucleotides outside the gene matches: 7. The CDR3 has 16 residues. Per the germline V gene, CDR1 is MNHEY and CDR2 is SMNVEV (reference sequence). The protocol was immunoSEQ multiplex PCR, while the TCRdb copy is restricted to in-frame clones and leaves out a portion. The repertoire holds some 150,000 clones, with roughly nine tenths as singletons. Specimen: peripheral blood, collected 28 days after the second AZD1222 dose. The gene calls are TRBV27 and TRBJ2-2, with 7 bases that match TRBD1. This TCR derives from an adult who received the AZD1222 COVID-19 vaccine. In nucleotides, the CDR3 is TGTGCCAGCAGCAAAAGACAGGGAACGAACACCGGGGAGCTGTTTTTT. It translates to CASSKRQGTNTGELFF.